These T cell receptor beta chains were read from a single sample in a study of a mutant IDH1 vaccine in newly diagnosed glioma. Sequenced by immunoSEQ multiplex PCR; TCRdb stores in-frame clones only, minus some. The data contain 75,000 to 85,000 clones, roughly 90% of them singletons. No antigen is known for these receptors. Source: PBMCs, taken from a glioma patient whose treatment included an IDH1 peptide vaccine. The source of these receptors is a woman between 50 and 59 years old with glioma. The CDR3 runs from the conserved cysteine through the conserved F or W. Fields, in order: V gene, D gene, CDR3 length, J gene, clone size, CDR3 DNA, CDR3 protein. A D gene is named only where the DNA matches it firmly. Clone size, where shown, is once, few, many, or a class for clones that have expanded.

v_gene: TRBV6-5
d_gene: TRBD1
len: 14
j_gene: TRBJ2-7
abundance: .
CDR3nt: TGTGCCAGCAGCAGGGACAGGTTCTCCTACGAGCAGTACTTC
CDR3aa: CASSRDRFSYEQYF

v_gene: TRBV5-5
d_gene: .
len: 15
j_gene: TRBJ2-7
abundance: .
CDR3nt: TGTGCCAGCAGGTTGACAGGCACTGAGTCCTACGAGCAGTACTTC
CDR3aa: CASRLTGTESYEQYF

v_gene: TRBV28
d_gene: TRBD2
len: 14
j_gene: TRBJ2-7
abundance: .
CDR3nt: TGTGCCAGCACGGGCGCGGGAGGCTTCTACGAGCAGTACTTC
CDR3aa: CASTGAGGFYEQYF

v_gene: TRBV10-2
d_gene: .
len: 14
j_gene: TRBJ2-5
abundance: .
CDR3nt: TGCGCCAGCAGCCCGACCGGGAGCCAAGAGACCCAGTACTTC
CDR3aa: CASSPTGSQETQYF

v_gene: TRBV4-1
d_gene: .
len: 16
j_gene: TRBJ2-1
abundance: once
CDR3nt: TGCGCCAGCAGCCAAGATAGACTAGGCTTTGGCAATGAGCAGTTCTTC
CDR3aa: CASSQDRLGFGNEQFF

v_gene: TRBV11-2
d_gene: .
len: 11
j_gene: TRBJ1-2
abundance: few
CDR3nt: TGTGCCAGCAGCTCTAGGAGGGGCTACACCTTC
CDR3aa: CASSSRRGYTF

v_gene: TRBV6-5
d_gene: .
len: 14
j_gene: TRBJ2-7
abundance: few
CDR3nt: TGTGCCAGCAGTTGGGGAGAGAGCTCCTACGAGCAGTACTTC
CDR3aa: CASSWGESSYEQYF

v_gene: TRBV6-5
d_gene: TRBD1
len: 15
j_gene: TRBJ1-4
abundance: .
CDR3nt: TGTGCCAGCAGTTCGACCGGGACAGGCGGGGAAAAACTGTTTTTT
CDR3aa: CASSSTGTGGEKLFF

v_gene: TRBV5-6
d_gene: .
len: 12
j_gene: TRBJ2-7
abundance: .
CDR3nt: TGTGCCAGCAGCCTGGGACTCCACGAGCAGTACTTC
CDR3aa: CASSLGLHEQYF

v_gene: TRBV10-2
d_gene: .
len: 12
j_gene: TRBJ1-2
abundance: .
CDR3nt: TGCGCCAGCAGGCGTCCTAACTATGGCTACACCTTC
CDR3aa: CASRRPNYGYTF

v_gene: TRBV5-1
d_gene: .
len: 15
j_gene: TRBJ2-1
abundance: .
CDR3nt: TGCGCCAGCAGCTTGGAGGGCGGGCCCTACAATGAGCAGTTCTTC
CDR3aa: CASSLEGGPYNEQFF

v_gene: TRBV28
d_gene: .
len: 16
j_gene: TRBJ1-1
abundance: .
CDR3nt: TGTGCCAGCAGTCCCCCCCCACCCATAATGTACACTGAAGCTTTCTTT
CDR3aa: CASSPPPPIMYTEAFF

v_gene: TRBV27
d_gene: TRBD2
len: 14
j_gene: TRBJ2-1
abundance: .
CDR3nt: TGTGCCAGCAGTTTCCCCGGGACTAACAATGAGCAGTTCTTC
CDR3aa: CASSFPGTNNEQFF

v_gene: TRBV6-1
d_gene: .
len: 15
j_gene: TRBJ1-5
abundance: .
CDR3nt: TGTGCCAGCAGTGTACAAGGGCAGAACCATCAGCCCCAGCATTTT
CDR3aa: CASSVQGQNHQPQHF

v_gene: TRBV28
d_gene: TRBD1
len: 15
j_gene: TRBJ2-2
abundance: once
CDR3nt: TGTGCCAGCAGGTCCGGGACAGGGGGTACCGGGGAGCTGTTTTTT
CDR3aa: CASRSGTGGTGELFF

v_gene: TRBV18
d_gene: TRBD2
len: 16
j_gene: TRBJ2-5
abundance: .
CDR3nt: TGTGCCAGCTCACGCCTGGGACTAGCGGGAGCTGAGACCCAGTACTTC
CDR3aa: CASSRLGLAGAETQYF

v_gene: TRBV30
d_gene: .
len: 13
j_gene: TRBJ1-1
abundance: .
CDR3nt: TGTGCCTGGAGTGGGGGATGGGGAACTGAAGCTTTCTTT
CDR3aa: CAWSGGWGTEAFF

v_gene: TRBV1
d_gene: .
len: 16
j_gene: TRBJ1-1
abundance: .
CDR3nt: TGCACCAGCAGCCAAGATATCGGACACCTGAACACTGAAGCTTTCTTT
CDR3aa: CTSSQDIGHLNTEAFF

v_gene: TRBV5-1
d_gene: .
len: 14
j_gene: TRBJ2-1
abundance: .
CDR3nt: TGCGCCAGCAGCTTGGGACAGAGCTACAATGAGCAGTTCTTC
CDR3aa: CASSLGQSYNEQFF

v_gene: TRBV6-5
d_gene: .
len: 12
j_gene: TRBJ1-2
abundance: .
CDR3nt: TGTGCCAGCAGCGCTGGGACAAATGGCTACACCTTC
CDR3aa: CASSAGTNGYTF

v_gene: TRBV5-1
d_gene: .
len: 14
j_gene: TRBJ2-7
abundance: .
CDR3nt: TGCGCCAGCAGCCCGAGGGGGATGGCCTACGAGCAGTACTTC
CDR3aa: CASSPRGMAYEQYF

v_gene: TRBV29-1
d_gene: TRBD2
len: 13
j_gene: TRBJ2-2
abundance: once
CDR3nt: TGCAGCGCCGGGACTAGCGACACCGGGGAGCTGTTTTTT
CDR3aa: CSAGTSDTGELFF

v_gene: TRBV5-1
d_gene: .
len: 14
j_gene: TRBJ2-5
abundance: .
CDR3nt: TGCGCCAGCAGCCTGGGACGGAACCAAGAGACCCAGTACTTC
CDR3aa: CASSLGRNQETQYF

v_gene: TRBV9
d_gene: TRBD2
len: 17
j_gene: TRBJ2-2
abundance: .
CDR3nt: TGTGCCAGCAGCGTAGGCCATCTAGCGGGGAACACCGGGGAGCTGTTTTTT
CDR3aa: CASSVGHLAGNTGELFF

v_gene: TRBV10-3
d_gene: .
len: 13
j_gene: TRBJ1-1
abundance: .
CDR3nt: TGTGCCATCAGTGTAACTATGAACACTGAAGCTTTCTTT
CDR3aa: CAISVTMNTEAFF

v_gene: TRBV27
d_gene: TRBD1
len: 17
j_gene: TRBJ2-7
abundance: .
CDR3nt: TGTGCCAGCAGTTTAACATGGCGGGGACAGGGAAGGGACGAGCAGTACTTC
CDR3aa: CASSLTWRGQGRDEQYF

v_gene: TRBV7-9
d_gene: .
len: 11
j_gene: TRBJ2-7
abundance: .
CDR3nt: TGTGCCAGCAGCTCCGCATACGAGCAGTACTTC
CDR3aa: CASSSAYEQYF

v_gene: TRBV5-1
d_gene: .
len: 12
j_gene: TRBJ2-3
abundance: .
CDR3nt: TGCGCCAGCGCCCAGGAATCAGATACGCAGTATTTT
CDR3aa: CASAQESDTQYF

v_gene: TRBV10-2
d_gene: TRBD1
len: 16
j_gene: TRBJ1-6
abundance: .
CDR3nt: TGCGCCAGCTTCCCGCGCGAGGGGGCAGGGGATTCACCCCTCCACTTT
CDR3aa: CASFPREGAGDSPLHF

v_gene: TRBV9
d_gene: TRBD1
len: 15
j_gene: TRBJ1-3
abundance: .
CDR3nt: TGTGCCAGCAGCGTTCAGGGGGGCTCTGGAAACACCATATATTTT
CDR3aa: CASSVQGGSGNTIYF

v_gene: TRBV5-6
d_gene: .
len: 14
j_gene: TRBJ1-1
abundance: .
CDR3nt: TGTGCCAGCAGCTTGGCCCCGATGGACACTGAAGCTTTCTTT
CDR3aa: CASSLAPMDTEAFF

v_gene: TRBV19
d_gene: .
len: 13
j_gene: TRBJ1-5
abundance: few
CDR3nt: TGTGCCAGTTTTCACAGGGATAATCAGCCCCAGCATTTT
CDR3aa: CASFHRDNQPQHF

v_gene: TRBV28
d_gene: TRBD2
len: 16
j_gene: TRBJ2-1
abundance: .
CDR3nt: TGTGCCAGCAGTGCCTCCGGACTAGCGGGAGACGATGAGCAGTTCTTC
CDR3aa: CASSASGLAGDDEQFF